This T cell receptor (beta chain) emerged from a study of blood T cells in healthy people across ages (dated by TCRdb to about 2015). Broadly, across the study: Template switching captured roughly one uniquely barcoded TCR beta cDNA molecule per two T cells in model experiments. The study analyzed two additional independent replicas of 1 million unique cDNA reads from the same blood draw for two donors, one aged 18 to 29 and one aged 80 or older. Donors were grouped into four age groups: young (average roughly 15 years), middle-aged (roughly 40), aged (roughly 67) and long-lived (just over 80). To avoid experimental bias, donors of different ages were spread randomly across the sequencing lanes. To track age-related changes in TCR beta repertoire diversity, the study relied on deep sequencing normalized with unique cDNA molecular identifiers.

Study-wide conclusions, independent of this receptor: Total diversity estimates from one million sequenced T cells were considered lower bounds and underestimates. The CMV infection status of donors was not known, potentially confounding age-related changes in expanded clonotypes. The long-lived group showed more naive CD4+ T cells, fewer expanded clones and increased TCR diversity than the aged group, suggesting age selection. Conclusive comparison of naive and antigen-experienced compartments was prevented by the profiling of bulk unsorted PBMCs. As age increased, observed TCR beta diversity per million T cells dropped in a roughly linear way, and a significant reduction was already evident by age 40. A strong correlation was found between observed TCR beta diversity and the percentage of naive T cells measured by flow cytometry.

V ends up 5 bases short and J 12 bases short, with an unmatched junction base count of 13. CDR1 SEHNR and CDR2 FQNEAQ are derived from the germline V gene (reference sequence). Spanning cysteine to phenylalanine, the CDR3 consists of 15 amino acids. This entry keeps only the CDR3 DNA: 45 bases, framed from base 1. This clonotype came up a few times. Its antigen is not yet known. The input lacks base qualities; no much larger clone sits a single base away. The donors were roughly 40 Caucasian individuals from Russia, aged 6 to 90 years, who were systemically healthy. Around 9.7 milliliters of peripheral blood were collected from each donor into EDTA-treated Vacutainer tubes. Ficoll-Paque density-gradient centrifugation was used to isolate PBMCs, with at least 6 million obtained per sample. Trizol reagent was used to extract total RNA from PBMCs, with at least 5.5 micrograms per sample. Naive CD45RAhigh/CD27high T cell percentages were measured by flow cytometry on a PBMC aliquot from every donor.

Receptors were amplified or captured by 5' RACE. The sequencing machine was an Illumina HiSeq 2500. A second PCR of roughly 6 to 11 cycles was performed with a sample-barcoded 5' primer and a J-beta primer mix. Each TCR beta cDNA molecule received a unique molecular identifier from a template-switch 5' adaptor carrying 12 random nucleotides. Each sample yielded at least 2.5 million CDR3-containing paired-end reads. First-strand cDNA was synthesized from all RNA with the Mint cDNA synthesis kit, primed by a TRBC-specific oligonucleotide. After uracil-DNA glycosylase treatment, a first 18-cycle PCR used universal primers M1SS and BC2_uni_R on all cDNA. Concerning the study's data processing: For normalization, 1 million high-quality reads, each with a distinct molecular identifier, were randomly selected from each sample. Instead of being binned into consensus sequences, reads that shared molecular identifiers were thrown out. MiTCR, run with a Q25 quality threshold and the strictest error-elimination algorithm, handled CDR3 identification, clonotype clustering and error correction. A nonparametric unseen species model using Euler transformation provided a lower-bound estimate of total TCR beta diversity. TCRdb reanalyzed the raw reads on its own, using fastp at Q25 for trimming and MiXCR for clone calling, and kept in-frame beta chains. Duplicate CDR3 protein sequences are folded into a single record with the most common DNA and genes. The V and J calls follow TCRdb's processing rather than the paper's. The sample records approximately 800,000 distinct CDR3 sequences, approximately 53% of which are singletons. The top ten hold under 50% of the sample.

The clonotype comes from a man older than 75 in good health. Sequencing was performed on blood. The chain links TRBV7-9 with TRBJ2-6, with 7 bases aligning to TRBD1. The CDR3 has the sequence CASSTGQAPPSVLTF. The DNA sequence reads TGTGCCAGCAGCACCGGACAGGCGCCTCCCAGCGTCCTGACTTTC.